Listed here are 26 T cell receptor beta chains from one sample, sequenced in a study of cytomegalovirus exposure and HLA in healthy donors. Sequenced by immunoSEQ multiplex PCR; TCRdb stores in-frame clones only, minus some. This sample has 70,000 or so clones, with about 90% found just once. Source material: PBMCs. These TCRs come from a man aged 18-30 years in good health and CMV-seronegative.

This clone has a single count. The V and J genes are TRBV7-9 and TRBJ1-5; D not certain. This CDR3 has 16 amino acids. Germline CDR1 and CDR2: SEHNR and FQNEAQ (reference sequence). V lost 1 base to trimming and J lost 0 bases, with 10 bases between them. The CDR3 nucleotides read TGTGCCAGCAGCTTAGAACGGTCTTATAGCAATCAGCCCCAGCATTTT. Residues: CASSLERSYSNQPQHF.

This chain joins TRBV10-1 and TRBJ2-1; possibly TRBD1 for D (8 bases). The ends were cut back, 3 bases at V and 0 bases at J, with 21 bases in the middle. The CDR3 sequence is 19 residues long. Germline V lookup: CDR1 WNHNN, CDR2 SYGVQD (reference sequence). The CDR3 DNA sequence: TGCGCCAGCAGTGACAGGGGGCGTATAGCGGGCAGCTCCTACAATGAGCAGTTCTTC. This sequence encodes CASSDRGRIAGSSYNEQFF.

The chain carries TRBV7-9 and TRBJ2-7; weak D call: TRBD2 (6 bases). CDR1 is SEHNR, CDR2 FQNEAQ, per germline (reference sequence). This CDR3 has 17 residues. V gave up 5 bases and J gave up 3 bases, with 23 bases separating them. The CDR3 loop is CASSQKPGLPTFYEQYF. As DNA, the CDR3 is TGTGCCAGCAGCCAGAAACCGGGACTCCCCACATTCTACGAGCAGTACTTC.

This rearrangement joins TRBV4-2 to TRBJ2-7, with TRBD2 matching 7 bases. The CDR3 has 15 amino acids. Trimming took 1 base from V and 1 from J; bases not matched to a gene: 4. Germline-derived CDR1 and CDR2 are LGHNA and YNFKEQ. For the CDR3, the DNA is TGTGCCAGCAGCCAAGTGCGGGAGAGATCCTACGAGCAGTACTTC. As protein: CASSQVRERSYEQYF.

This clone appeared a few times. This chain uses TRBV11-2 with TRBJ1-1; D gene ambiguous. The CDR3 is 14 residues long. In germline, CDR1 is SGHAT, CDR2 FQNNGV. Trimming pared 1 base from V and 0 bases from J, leaving 6 bases between. Here the CDR3 reads CASSLVQVNTEAFF. CDR3 nucleotide sequence: TGTGCCAGCAGCTTAGTCCAGGTGAACACTGAAGCTTTCTTT.

This chain joins TRBV28 and TRBJ1-2; D perhaps matches TRBD1 (5 bases). Germline V gene lookup returns CDR1 MDHEN and CDR2 SYDVKM. Between the trimmed V and J ends, which lost 4 bases and 5 bases, there was a span of 23 bases. The CDR3 length is 17 residues. The DNA of the CDR3 is TGTGCCAGCAGTTCCGGCGGGACCCCCCAGAGCCTATATGGCTACACCTTC. Translated, it gives CASSSGGTPQSLYGYTF.

The chain joins TRBV11-3 to TRBJ2-1; 7 bases match TRBD2. After removal of 3 bases from V and 2 bases from J, the junction contained 16 bases not matched to a gene. Looked up from germline, CDR1 is SGHNT and CDR2 is YENEEA. The CDR3 runs 19 residues. CDR3 nucleotide sequence: TGTGCCAGCAGCTTTTCGGGTCAGTCGGTCAGCGGGGCCTACAATGAGCAGTTCTTC. As protein: CASSFSGQSVSGAYNEQFF.

The gene calls are TRBV5-6 and TRBJ1-1, with D perhaps TRBD1 (5 bases). Germline CDR1 SGHDT, CDR2 YYEEEE. The V end was cut by 1 base, the J end by 4 bases, with 11 bases between. The CDR3 totals 14 residues. The CDR3 protein is CASSLRRRGTEAFF. The CDR3 nucleotides are TGTGCCAGCAGCTTGAGGAGAAGGGGCACTGAAGCTTTCTTT.

This clone was seen only once. The chain joins TRBV28 to TRBJ2-7; TRBD2 matches 9 bases. This CDR3 spans 15 amino acids. CDR1 is MDHEN and CDR2 is SYDVKM in the germline V gene. With 1 base clipped from V and 4 bases from J, the junction kept 5 bases outside the gene matches. CDR3 protein: CASSLFSGSEYEQYF. In DNA, the CDR3 is TGTGCCAGCAGTTTATTTAGCGGGAGTGAGTACGAGCAGTACTTC.

The J gene is TRBJ1-2, the V gene TRBV25-1; D is unclear. In germline, CDR1 is MGHDK, CDR2 SYGVNS. V shed 3 bases and J shed 4 bases, with 9 bases lying between them. CDR3 length equals 13 residues. CDR3 sequence: CASSDPASYGYTF. The DNA of the CDR3 is TGTGCCAGCAGTGATCCCGCCAGCTATGGCTACACCTTC.

The chain has TRBV18 and TRBJ2-1; TRBD2 is a possible D gene (5 bases). Germline V lookup: CDR1 KGHSH, CDR2 LQKENI. The CDR3 runs to 12 residues. The V end lost 1 base, the J end lost 8 bases, and 6 bases lay between the germline ends. The CDR3 nucleotides are TGTGCCAGCTCACCACTCGGGGATGAGCAGTTCTTC. It specifies CASSPLGDEQFF.

The V and J genes are TRBV7-3 and TRBJ2-1; 10 bases match TRBD2. The germline CDR1 and CDR2 sequences are SGHTA and FQGTGA. V was clipped by 4 bases and J by 3 bases; unmatched bases: 0. The CDR3 length is 14 residues. In DNA, the CDR3 is TGTGCCAGCAGCTCTAGCGGGAGCTACAATGAGCAGTTCTTC. As protein: CASSSSGSYNEQFF.

The rearrangement joins TRBV28 to TRBJ2-3; no clear D. Trimming cost V 3 bases and J 0 bases, with 13 bases left between them. Germline values: CDR1 MDHEN, CDR2 SYDVKM. The CDR3 has 16 residues. The CDR3 DNA follows: TGTGCCAGCAGTTTTAGTGGTTTAACTAGCACAGATACGCAGTATTTT. Translation gives CASSFSGLTSTDTQYF.

The chain combines TRBV7-2 with TRBJ2-7; 7 bases fit TRBD2. Germline V lookup: CDR1 SGHTA, CDR2 FQGNSA. Trimming cost V 5 bases and J 7 bases; bases outside gene matches: 8. This CDR3 contains 13 residues. This chain's CDR3 is CASSGGGAGEQYF. In DNA form, the CDR3 reads TGTGCCAGCAGCGGGGGGGGAGCGGGGGAGCAGTACTTC.

V usage is TRBV30 and J usage is TRBJ2-1, with 8 bases fitting TRBD2. Losses at the gene ends were 2 bases for V and 0 bases for J; bases not matched to a gene: 3. CDR3 size: 15 residues. Germline V CDR1 and CDR2: GTSNPN, SVGIG (reference sequence). CDR3 sequence (DNA): TGTGCCTGGAGTCGCGGGGGGAGCTCCTACAATGAGCAGTTCTTC. As protein: CAWSRGGSSYNEQFF.

The chain combines TRBV5-4 with TRBJ1-2; TRBD1 is a possible D gene (6 bases). V was clipped by 5 bases and J by 4 bases, with 12 bases between them. The CDR3 is 13 amino acids. Germline V gene sequence: CDR1 SGHNT, CDR2 YYREEE (reference sequence). CDR3 amino acids: CASSPRGAYGYTF. As DNA, the CDR3 is TGTGCCAGCAGTCCCCGGGGGGCCTATGGCTACACCTTC.

The chain carries TRBV7-8 and TRBJ2-7; 8 bases agree with TRBD1. This CDR3 region has 14 residues. Unmatched junction bases numbered 3, after V lost 3 bases and J lost 2 bases. The germline CDR1 and CDR2 sequences are SGHVS and FQNEAQ. CDR3 region: CASSLNRGAYEQYF. CDR3 in DNA: TGTGCCAGCAGCTTGAACAGGGGGGCCTACGAGCAGTACTTC.

The rearrangement links TRBV18 to TRBJ2-7; maybe TRBD2 (6 bases). Germline lookup yields CDR1 KGHSH and CDR2 LQKENI. Trimming removed 3 bases at V and 0 bases at J, with 12 bases between. The CDR3 covers 15 residues. CDR3 loop: CASSPVAGFSYEQYF. Here the CDR3 DNA reads TGTGCCAGCTCACCGGTGGCGGGATTCTCCTACGAGCAGTACTTC.

This chain connects TRBV18 to TRBJ2-7; a possible D gene is TRBD2 (6 bases). CDR3 size: 15 residues. Trimming pared 0 bases from V and 1 base from J, leaving 10 bases between. Germline-derived CDR1 and CDR2 are KGHSH and LQKENI. CDR3 in amino acids: CASSPPGLVSYEQYF. The CDR3 DNA reads TGTGCCAGCTCACCACCGGGACTCGTATCCTACGAGCAGTACTTC.

The genes are TRBV6-4 and TRBJ2-1, with no clear D. In germline, CDR1 is MRHNA, CDR2 SNTAGT. The CDR3 sequence is 13 residues long. V was clipped by 3 bases and J by 12 bases, with 15 bases between them. The CDR3 here is CASSEAGIGAQFF. CDR3 DNA: TGTGCCAGCAGTGAGGCAGGAATAGGCGCGCAGTTCTTC.

The chain carries TRBV11-3 and TRBJ2-1, with 9 bases fitting TRBD2. The CDR3 extends over 17 amino acids. Losses at the gene ends were 5 bases for V and 3 bases for J; bases not matched to a gene: 11. From germline, CDR1 is SGHNT and CDR2 YENEEA. The CDR3 reads CASSRRGSGSFYNEQFF. CDR3 DNA sequence: TGTGCCAGCAGCCGTCGCGGTAGCGGGAGTTTCTACAATGAGCAGTTCTTC.

The chain recombines TRBV12-5 with TRBJ2-1; tentative D call: TRBD2 (6 bases). Trimming left V 0 bases short and J 2 bases short, with 14 bases between. The CDR3 extends over 17 amino acids. The germline V gene has CDR1 LGHNT and CDR2 FRNRAP. The CDR3 nucleotides read TGTGCTAGTGGTTTGGTAATAGCGGCCCACCCCTACAATGAGCAGTTCTTC. It is translated as CASGLVIAAHPYNEQFF.

CDR3 in amino acids: CASSPPGHGTVGNEQYF. The CDR3 bases are TGTGCCAGCAGCCCTCCGGGACACGGCACAGTCGGGAACGAGCAGTACTTC. The chain combines TRBV28 with TRBJ2-7; D perhaps matches TRBD1 (6 bases). V lost 6 bases and J lost 5, with 26 bases in between. The CDR3 consists of 17 residues. Germline values: CDR1 MDHEN, CDR2 SYDVKM.

V usage is TRBV9 and J usage is TRBJ1-1, with D possibly TRBD1 on 5 matching bases. V was shortened by 2 bases and J by 1 base, with 9 bases between the two germline ends. This CDR3 spans 14 amino acids. Germline-derived CDR1 and CDR2 are SGDLS and YYNGEE. The CDR3 nucleotides are TGTGCCAGCAGCGTCGACAGAAAGAACACTGAAGCTTTCTTT. Its protein is CASSVDRKNTEAFF.

V and J are TRBV18 and TRBJ2-3; 7 bases map to TRBD2. Germline lookup yields CDR1 KGHSH and CDR2 LQKENI. The CDR3 is 13 residues long. The junction had 0 bases not matched to a gene; V was cut back by 6 bases and J by 0 bases. CDR3 sequence (DNA): TGTGCCAGCTCGGGGGGGAGCACAGATACGCAGTATTTT. It codes for CASSGGSTDTQYF.

The chain couples TRBV2 to TRBJ1-5, with D perhaps TRBD1 (5 bases). The CDR3 is 18 residues long. V was shortened by 5 bases and J by 0 bases, with 20 bases between the two germline ends. The germline gives CDR1 SNHLY, CDR2 FYNNEI. CDR3 bases: TGTGCCAGCAGTACAGAGCAGGGTAGGGGACTTAGCAATCAGCCCCAGCATTTT. Its translation is CASSTEQGRGLSNQPQHF. The whole variable domain, remainder taken from reference TRBV2 and TRBJ1-5, is EPEVTQTPSHQVTQMGQEVILRCVPISNHLYFYWYRQILGQKVEFLVSFYNNEISEKSEIFDDQFSVERPDGSNFTLKIRSTKLEDSAMYFCASSTEQGRGLSNQPQHFGDGTRLSIL.